The 2 T cell receptor beta chains presented below share a single source sample, sequenced in a study of OX40 agonist ivuxolimab in advanced cancers. Sequenced by immunoSEQ multiplex PCR; TCRdb stores in-frame clones only, minus some. Counted here are roughly 49,000 clones, about 80% occurring once; the ten biggest clones make up under 2%. Sequenced here: CD4+ or CD8+ T cells sorted from blood, sampled in a trial of the OX40 agonist ivuxolimab. These receptors were collected from an adult with an advanced solid tumor such as melanoma, head and neck, liver or kidney cancer.

The gene calls are TRBV7-6 and TRBJ2-5; the D is unclear. The CDR3 loop spans 14 amino acids. Looked up from germline, CDR1 is SGHVS and CDR2 is FNYEAQ. V lost 4 bases, J lost 2 bases, and 11 bases lay in between. The CDR3 DNA is TGTGCCAGCAGCTCGTCGGCGGCGCAAGAGACCCAGTACTTC. Protein: CASSSSAAQETQYF.

The CDR3, as DNA: TGTGCCAGCAGCCACCTGGGGACGGCCACTAGCGACGATCCCTACGAGCAGTACTTC. Translation gives CASSHLGTATSDDPYEQYF. This chain joins TRBV14 and TRBJ2-7; 7 bases line up with TRBD2. The CDR3 spans 19 residues. V dropped 3 bases and J dropped 2; count of bases not matched to a gene: 19. Germline V gene sequence: CDR1 SGHDN, CDR2 FVKESK.